The source of this T cell receptor beta chain is a study of T cell responses to AZD1222 COVID-19 vaccine. This clone was counted a single time. Its antigen remains unidentified. Assay: immunoSEQ multiplex PCR; the TCRdb copy retains only in-frame clones and omits some. The top ten clones hold about 5.2% of a sample with about 120,000 clones, about 90% of them seen once. Study observations and caveats: Spike-wide vaccine-associated CD4 TCRs dominated at 160-218 and 743-854. Donors were mostly white British, more females; clonal diversity possibly underestimated.

The length of the CDR3 is 13 residues. V dropped 3 bases and J dropped 5 bases, with 11 bases sitting between them. The material was peripheral blood, obtained on day 0 of AZD1222 vaccination. The receptor comes from an adult in good health. The genes are TRBV12-3 or TRBV12-4 and TRBJ2-7, with D possibly TRBD1 on 5 matching bases. Here the CDR3 DNA reads TGTGCCAGCAGTTTTTTAGGGGTCAACGAGCAGTACTTC. Residues: CASSFLGVNEQYF.